The 20 T cell receptor beta chains listed next were all sequenced from one sample in a study of T-cell memory formation after mild COVID-19. In TCRdb, the 5' RACE reads were re-called with MiXCR into one record per CDR3 protein. The data contain about 210,000 distinct CDR3 sequences, 10% of them singletons. The specimen was PBMCs or a T cell subset sorted from them (not recorded which). Receptors originate from a man aged 18 to 35 who had mild COVID-19 (a few samples of this study predate the infection). Cell type and time point are not known.

This clonotype has a handful of counts. The CDR3 region is CASRSGLAYDEQFF. Here the CDR3 DNA reads TGTGCCAGCAGATCGGGACTAGCATACGATGAGCAGTTCTTC. The rearrangement links TRBV6-5 to TRBJ2-1; 9 nucleotides line up with TRBD2. Trimming at V came to 6 bases and at J to 8 bases, leaving 8 bases not matched to a gene. The CDR3 loop spans 14 amino acids. Germline V gene data show CDR1 as MNHEY and CDR2 as SVGAGI.

The chain uses TRBV20-1 and TRBJ1-2, with D possibly being TRBD1 (6 bases). The germline V gene has CDR1 DFQATT and CDR2 SNEGSKA (reference sequence). V was clipped by 2 bases and J by 4 bases, with 14 bases between them. This CDR3 is built from 14 residues. The CDR3 nucleotides are TGCAGTGCTAGAATCAGGACAGAGAGCTATGGCTACACCTTC. Translation: CSARIRTESYGYTF.

This clonotype has more than one count but fewer than ten. The chain employs TRBV4-2 and TRBJ1-2; a weak D match, TRBD1 (6 bases). The germline CDR1 and CDR2 sequences are LGHNA and YNFKEQ. V gave up 0 bases and J gave up 8 bases, with 10 bases separating them. The CDR3 has 13 residues. The CDR3 region has the DNA TGTGCCAGCAGCCAAGAAGAGGGGGGCGGCTACACCTTC. Translation: CASSQEEGGGYTF.

V and J are TRBV5-1 and TRBJ2-5; the match to TRBD2 covers 15 bases. CDR3 length equals 17 residues. Germline assignment: CDR1 SGHRS and CDR2 YFSETQ. Losses at the gene ends were 0 bases for V and 4 bases for J; bases not matched to a gene: 4. The CDR3 nucleotides are TGCGCCAGCAGCTTGGAGGGACTAGCGGGGGGTGTAGAGACCCAGTACTTC. As protein: CASSLEGLAGGVETQYF.

This chain uses TRBV10-1 with TRBJ1-1; D is undetermined. Trimming removed 1 base from V and 5 bases from J, with 8 bases in between. This CDR3 has 13 residues. Germline loops: CDR1 WNHNN, CDR2 SYGVQD (reference sequence). This chain's CDR3 is CASSEWTGTEAFF. DNA for the CDR3: TGCGCCAGCAGTGAGTGGACTGGAACTGAAGCTTTCTTT.

The chain recombines TRBV20-1 with TRBJ1-2; D ambiguous. Looked up from germline, CDR1 is DFQATT and CDR2 is SNEGSKA (reference sequence). The CDR3 sequence is 12 residues long. V was clipped by 6 bases and J by 3 bases, with 11 bases between them. The CDR3: CSAPGGYYGYTF. DNA for the CDR3: TGCAGTGCCCCGGGCGGATACTATGGCTACACCTTC.

Only a few counts were recorded for this clonotype. The J gene is TRBJ2-7, the V gene TRBV29-1, with D possibly TRBD2 on 7 matching bases. Trimming took 3 bases from V and 3 from J, leaving 18 bases between them. This CDR3 region has 15 residues. Germline lookup yields CDR1 SQVTM and CDR2 ANQGSEA. The CDR3, as DNA: TGCAGCGTTGATAAGGGGGGGGGCGAAGGCTACGAGCAGTACTTC. Translating gives CSVDKGGGEGYEQYF.

The chain uses TRBV11-2 and TRBJ1-3; the D is unclear. CDR3 length: 13 amino acids. CDR1 is SGHAT and CDR2 is FQNNGV in the germline V gene. V shed 4 bases and J shed 4 bases, with 8 bases lying between them. CDR3 DNA sequence: TGTGCCAGCAGCTCATCCGGGGGAAACACCATATATTTT. It yields the protein CASSSSGGNTIYF.

This clonotype was recorded a few times. The genes are TRBV6-5 and TRBJ1-4; D not certain. V shed 2 bases and J shed 6 bases, with 13 bases lying between them. This CDR3 is 15 amino acids long. Germline-derived CDR1 and CDR2 are MNHEY and SVGAGI. The CDR3 region has the DNA TGTGCCAGCAGTTACAGCGCGGGCGAAGATGAAAAACTGTTTTTT. Translating gives CASSYSAGEDEKLFF.

This clonotype has more than one count but fewer than ten. V is TRBV4-2 and J is TRBJ1-4; a possible D gene is TRBD1 (5 bases). Trimming took off 1 base at V and 8 bases at J, with 14 bases between the two ends. Per the germline V gene, CDR1 is LGHNA and CDR2 is YNFKEQ. The CDR3 consists of 15 residues. The CDR3 sequence: CASSQVGVGEEKLFF. The CDR3 coding sequence is TGTGCCAGCAGCCAAGTGGGGGTTGGGGAGGAAAAACTGTTTTTT.

This clonotype came up a few times. The J gene is TRBJ1-4, the V gene TRBV6-5; D is undetermined. Per germline, CDR1 MNHEY and CDR2 SVGAGI. CDR3 length: 15 amino acids. Between the trimmed V and J ends, which lost 5 bases and 5 bases, there was a span of 15 bases. The CDR3 DNA reads as TGTGCCAGCAGTCCGGATTCGGGCGAGAATGAAAAACTGTTTTTT. It is translated as CASSPDSGENEKLFF.

This clonotype has a handful of counts. CDR3 loop: CSARLSPDTQYF. The CDR3, as DNA: TGCAGTGCTAGATTGAGCCCAGATACGCAGTATTTT. The V call is TRBV20-1, the J call TRBJ2-3; D call uncertain. CDR1 DFQATT and CDR2 SNEGSKA come from the germline V gene (reference sequence). The CDR3 has 12 residues. Trimming stripped 2 bases from V and 4 bases from J, with 7 bases between.

There are a few counts of this clonotype. V usage is TRBV5-1 and J usage is TRBJ1-3; the D gene is possibly TRBD1 (5 bases). Trimming took off 1 base at V and 0 bases at J, with 14 bases between the two ends. Germline CDR1 and CDR2: SGHRS and YFSETQ. The CDR3 runs to 17 residues. This CDR3 is CASSLSLGGFSGNTIYF. The CDR3 nucleotides are TGCGCCAGCAGCTTGTCTCTCGGGGGTTTCTCTGGAAACACCATATATTTT.

The chain combines TRBV13 with TRBJ1-2; D remains ambiguous. V dropped 5 bases and J dropped 0 bases, with 7 bases sitting between them. Germline CDR1 reads PRHDT; CDR2 reads FYEKMQ (reference sequence). The CDR3 spans 13 residues. CDR3 DNA: TGTGCCAGCAGCGGACCAGCTAACTATGGCTACACCTTC. The encoded protein is CASSGPANYGYTF.

The chain links TRBV7-2 to TRBJ2-2, with D perhaps TRBD2 (5 bases). V gave up 3 bases and J gave up 6 bases, with 11 bases separating them. Germline V gives CDR1 SGHTA, CDR2 FQGNSA. This CDR3 has 14 amino acids. This CDR3 is CASSFLEGSGELFF. The CDR3 nucleotides are TGTGCCAGCAGCTTTTTAGAGGGTTCCGGGGAGCTGTTTTTT.

The gene calls are TRBV27 and TRBJ2-5; D may be TRBD1 (6 bases). The CDR3 has 13 amino acids. V was clipped by 5 bases and J by 7 bases, with 14 bases between them. CDR1 and CDR2 (germline): MNHEY, SMNVEV (reference sequence). CDR3 coding DNA: TGTGCCAGCAGTCCACTGACAGGTTTGACCCAGTACTTC. Encoded protein: CASSPLTGLTQYF.

This clonotype has more than one count but fewer than ten. The J gene is TRBJ1-1, the V gene TRBV4-1; TRBD1 is a possible D gene (5 bases). The V end was cut by 1 base, the J end by 8 bases, with 17 bases between. Looked up from germline, CDR1 is MGHRA and CDR2 is YSYEKL. CDR3 length equals 15 residues. The CDR3 DNA reads as TGCGCCAGCAGCCAAGGGGGCGGAGGGACTAGGGAAGCTTTCTTT. Protein sequence: CASSQGGGGTREAFF.

This clonotype was seen a few times. V is TRBV7-2 and J is TRBJ1-5, with D unclear. CDR3 length: 15 amino acids. Germline lookup yields CDR1 SGHTA and CDR2 FQGNSA. Trimming removed 2 bases from V and 0 bases from J, with 8 bases in between. The CDR3 loop reads CASSLTAYSNQPQHF. The CDR3 DNA sequence: TGTGCCAGCAGCTTAACAGCATATAGCAATCAGCCCCAGCATTTT.

This clonotype was seen more than once but under ten times. The J gene is TRBJ2-7, the V gene TRBV7-2; D assignment may be TRBD1 or TRBD2 (6 bases each). This CDR3 has 15 residues. Germline V gene lookup returns CDR1 SGHTA and CDR2 FQGNSA. The ends were cut back, 2 bases at V and 6 bases at J, with 17 bases in the middle. The CDR3 sequence is CASSLKGGAGSEQYV. The CDR3 DNA reads TGTGCCAGCAGCTTAAAGGGGGGCGCAGGGTCCGAGCAGTACGTC.

This chain connects TRBV6-6 to TRBJ1-2; 7 bases line up with TRBD1. The V gene's germline CDR1 is MNHNY and CDR2 SVGAGI (reference sequence). V trimming: 6 bases; J trimming: 8 bases; junction bases outside the gene matches: 9. The CDR3 loop spans 13 amino acids. CDR3 bases: TGTGCCAGCAGCCCTGACAGGGTTGGCGGCTACACCTTC. This codes for CASSPDRVGGYTF.